This T cell receptor beta chain was sequenced during a study of blood T cell repertoires in COVID-19 (dated by TCRdb to the early 2020s). Looking at the study overall: Samples from collaborators originated in the United States, Italy and Spain and spanned both the acute and convalescent phases of COVID-19. The repertoires were made available in a free public database intended to serve as a resource for research on the immune response to SARS-CoV-2. The prospective study material was composed of cDNA or gDNA derived from T cells, B-cell-depleted T cells, or PBMCs. Where HLA class I and class II types were available, the types were taken from metadata supplied by the sample provider, not from assay-based typing. Deeply sampled blood TCRbeta repertoires from subjects exposed to, actively infected with, or recovered from COVID-19 were included in the dataset. Samples were obtained from the ongoing ImmuneRACE study (first 160 participants) and from over a thousand subjects provided by 6 global collaborators. Sample metadata almost always included a de-identified subject ID, COVID-19 status, age in years and sex. Beyond this particular receptor, the publication reports: Clinical and demographic metadata were provided uncurated, with the amount varying by source and participant.

The immunoSEQ Assay, a bias-controlled multiplex PCR, was used to amplify TCRbeta CDR3 regions from genomic DNA. The paper's processing steps were these. The number of nucleated cells in each sample was estimated by amplification of reference gene primers within the assay. To quantify the absolute abundance of each unique TCRbeta CDR3 rearrangement, sequence reads were collapsed and filtered. For each sample, productive Simpson clonality was calculated by taking the square root of Simpson's diversity index across productive rearrangements. TCRdb holds this immuneACCESS table with in-frame rearrangements only. Some clones are missing; in checked studies, unresolved V genes explain under half, and the rest has no known cause. V and J calls plus clone size are reproduced from that table; the DNA served to infer D and trimming. The table for this sample lists roughly 260,000 clones; 82% of them were counted only once. The top ten hold around 4.7% of the sample.

As concerns this clone: Its antigen target is currently unknown. The input lacks base qualities; no much larger clone sits a single base away. Other nucleotide sequences in the sample specify the same CDR3.

Whole blood was collected in K2EDTA tubes by collaborating institutions according to the institutions' own protocols. For TCRbeta analysis, collaborators shipped samples in one of three forms: frozen whole blood, isolated PBMCs, or DNA extracted from either of those sample types. As encoded in the germline V gene (reference sequence), CDR1 is SEHNR while CDR2 is FQNEAQ. V loses 4 bases at its end and J loses 8 bases; junction bases beyond the gene matches: 7. The CDR3 starts with the cysteine, ends with the phenylalanine, and has 13 residues. The only DNA kept is the CDR3, 39 bases in frame from the first base.

The rearranged chain carries TRBV7-9 and TRBJ1-2; 7 bases in the middle match TRBD1. The receptor comes from a woman aged 70-85 years with acute or convalescent COVID-19. The sequencing input was peripheral blood. The DNA sequence is as follows: TGTGCCAGCAGCTCCGCAGGGGGAGTGGGCTACACCTTC. The encoded protein is CASSSAGGVGYTF. Reference TRBV7-9 and TRBJ1-2 proteins supply the regions before and after the CDR3; the full variable domain is: DTGVSQNPRHKITKRGQNVTFRCDPISEHNRLYWYRQTLGQGPEFLTYFQNEAQLEKSRLLSDRFSAERPKGSFSTLEIQRTEQGDSAMYLCASSSAGGVGYTFGSGTRLTVV.